Included here is one TCR beta chain sequence, with context. Its antigen remains unidentified. This entry is derived from a study of T cell repertoires in cytomegalovirus infection. Findings and caveats of the study: CMV carriers having the relevant HLA were flagged by cumulative public TCR beta family frequency.

TCRdb reanalysed the reads using MiXCR and keeps one entry per CDR3 protein. The table has approximately 300,000 distinct CDR3 sequences, around 29% seen once. This CDR3 is built from 14 residues. V was pared by 7 bases and J by 0 bases, with 10 bases between. Germline CDR1 and CDR2: SNHLY and FYNNEI. The material sequenced was cultured PBMCs, taken from culture after CMV antigen stimulation. This chain connects TRBV2 to TRBJ2-1; maybe TRBD2 (6 bases). The TCR comes from a human donor in good health (CMV status not recorded). Some clones in this sample may be carry-over from other donors' samples. The DNA for the CDR3 is TGTGCCAGCAAATCGGGGGTCTCCTACAATGAGCAGTTCTTC. It codes for CASKSGVSYNEQFF. Combining the CDR3 with reference TRBV2 and TRBJ2-1 gives the whole variable domain EPEVTQTPSHQVTQMGQEVILRCVPISNHLYFYWYRQILGQKVEFLVSFYNNEISEKSEIFDDQFSVERPDGSNFTLKIRSTKLEDSAMYFCASKSGVSYNEQFFGPGTRLTVL.